These 7 T cell receptor beta chains originate from one sample sequenced in a study of T cells in Graves' hyperthyroidism and ophthalmopathy. TCR beta CDR3 sequences were amplified from RNA transcripts. The study used the HTBI primer set for a first-round RT-PCR of the TCR CDR3. Each CDR3 protein is one row after TCRdb ran MiXCR on the multiplex PCR reads. The sample holds about 400,000 distinct CDR3 sequences, 25% seen once. Sample: blood. The receptors originated from a man aged 45-65 years with Graves' hyperthyroidism.

The chain couples TRBV5-6 to TRBJ1-1; D gene ambiguous. Trimming removed 1 base from V and 4 bases from J, with 8 bases in between. The CDR3 loop spans 13 amino acids. Germline V CDR1 and CDR2: SGHDT, YYEEEE. The CDR3: CASSLSGFTEAFF. The DNA of the CDR3 is TGTGCCAGCAGCTTGTCTGGTTTCACTGAAGCTTTCTTT. The complete variable domain, with remaining parts taken from reference TRBV5-6 and TRBJ1-1, reads DAGVTQSPTHLIKTRGQQVTLRCSPKSGHDTVSWYQQALGQGPQFIFQYYEEEERQRGNFPDRFSGHQFPNYSSELNVNALLLGDSALYLCASSLSGFTEAFFGQGTRLTVV.

The J gene is TRBJ2-1, the V gene TRBV5-1; 14 positions agree with TRBD2. This CDR3 has 14 amino acids. In germline, CDR1 is SGHRS, CDR2 YFSETQ. J lost 12 bases, V lost 7 bases, and 9 bases had no gene match. CDR3 DNA: TGCGCCAGCGGTCTAGGGACTAGCGGGAGTATGCAGTTCTTC. Amino acid sequence: CASGLGTSGSMQFF.

This clonotype was found many times. The chain couples TRBV5-1 to TRBJ2-7; D unclear. This CDR3 is built from 15 residues. CDR1 and CDR2 from the germline V gene are SGHRS and YFSETQ. Trimming removed 3 bases from V and 4 bases from J, with 17 bases in between. The CDR3 loop is CASSSRPETSYEQYF. The CDR3 DNA follows: TGCGCCAGCAGCTCTCGACCAGAAACCTCGTACGAGCAGTACTTC.

The chain recombines TRBV9 with TRBJ2-7, with D perhaps TRBD2 (5 bases). Germline loops: CDR1 SGDLS, CDR2 YYNGEE. V lost 0 bases and J 2 bases, leaving 12 bases between the germline ends. This CDR3 is built from 15 residues. CDR3 DNA: TGTGCCAGCAGCGTAGGAGCGGCGGTGCCCTACGAGCAGTACTTC. Translation: CASSVGAAVPYEQYF.

The chain has TRBV9 and TRBJ1-1; tentatively, D is TRBD1 (5 bases). There are 13 residues in the CDR3. The ends were cut back, 2 bases at V and 1 base at J, with 6 bases in the middle. Germline V gene lookup returns CDR1 SGDLS and CDR2 YYNGEE. This CDR3 reads CASSVTANTEAFF. The DNA for the CDR3 is TGTGCCAGCAGCGTGACAGCGAACACTGAAGCTTTCTTT.

This clonotype appeared many times. V usage is TRBV12-3 or TRBV12-4 and J usage is TRBJ1-1, with no clear D. V dropped 7 bases and J dropped 2 bases, with 11 bases sitting between them. The length of the CDR3 is 13 residues. CDR3 residues: CASKLAFNTEAFF. CDR3 nucleotide sequence: TGTGCCAGCAAGTTGGCATTTAACACTGAAGCTTTCTTT.

J is TRBJ2-1 and V is TRBV5-1; D is perhaps TRBD2 (5 bases). Germline loops: CDR1 SGHRS, CDR2 YFSETQ. The CDR3 length is 14 residues. The V and J ends lost 4 bases and 5 bases respectively, with 13 bases between them. The CDR3 loop is CASSRLATDNEQFF. DNA of the CDR3: TGCGCCAGCAGCCGGCTAGCCACGGACAATGAGCAGTTCTTC.